These 18 T cell receptor beta chains share one sample of origin, sequenced in a study of blood T cell repertoires in COVID-19 (dated by TCRdb to the early 2020s). Libraries were prepared through the immunoSEQ multiplex PCR assay. TCRdb retrieved this table from immuneACCESS and kept in-frame rearrangements only. Not all clones are present; in checked studies, unresolved V genes account for under half, and no reason is known for the remainder. Recorded for this sample are 150,000 to 200,000 clones; 70% to 90% of them occurred a single time. The ten largest clones capture over 9.5% of the sample. Material for sequencing was peripheral blood. Receptors were obtained from a human donor with active or convalescent COVID-19. The donor label of this sample is uncertain.

V is TRBV2 and J is TRBJ2-7; 11 bases are a match to TRBD2. The CDR3 covers 18 residues. The germline CDR1 and CDR2 sequences are SNHLY and FYNNEI. After removal of 4 bases from V and 2 bases from J, the junction contained 13 bases not matched to a gene. DNA for the CDR3: TGTGCCAGCAGTGTGGAAGGTAGCGGGAGGGCCCTGACCTACGAGCAGTACTTC. It codes for CASSVEGSGRALTYEQYF.

The V gene is TRBV5-4, the J gene TRBJ2-2; 8 bases are a match to TRBD2. Germline V lookup: CDR1 SGHNT, CDR2 YYREEE (reference sequence). CDR3 size: 15 residues. With 2 bases clipped from V and 6 bases from J, the junction kept 6 bases outside the gene matches. The CDR3 here is CASSFGTSLPGELFF. CDR3 in DNA: TGTGCCAGCAGCTTTGGGACTAGTCTCCCCGGGGAGCTGTTTTTT.

Remarks on this clone: At one end the junction does not follow the germline gene, possibly because of a read error. V gene TRBV11-3 combines with J gene TRBJ2-7, with 14 nucleotides matching TRBD2. Germline CDR1 and CDR2: SGHNT and YENEEA. The CDR3 is 15 amino acids. CDR3 DNA sequence: TGTGCCAGCAGCCCCGGGACTAGCGGGAGAGGAAGCCTTGACTTC. Amino acid sequence: CASSPGTSGRGSLDF.

CDR3 region: CASSLRASGGEETQYF. DNA of the CDR3: TGTGCCAGCAGCTTACGGGCTAGCGGGGGGGAAGAGACCCAGTACTTC. The rearrangement joins TRBV7-2 to TRBJ2-5; 12 nucleotides align to TRBD2. CDR1 is SGHTA, CDR2 FQGNSA, per germline. This CDR3 spans 16 amino acids. The V and J ends lost 2 bases and 3 bases, in that order; junction bases with no gene match: 4.

The V call is TRBV7-6, the J call TRBJ2-3; TRBD1 aligns across 9 bases. The CDR3 is 15 amino acids. Trimming took 4 bases from V and 5 from J; bases not matched to a gene: 7. In germline, CDR1 is SGHVS, CDR2 FNYEAQ. The CDR3 nucleotides are TGTGCCAGCAGCTCCCAGACAGGGGGATTAGATACGCAGTATTTT. Translated, it gives CASSSQTGGLDTQYF.

This clone was counted many times. This rearrangement joins TRBV19 to TRBJ2-3; TRBD2 matches at 10 bases. There are 15 residues in the CDR3. Unmatched junction bases numbered 7, after V lost 6 bases and J lost 4 bases. The V gene's germline CDR1 is LNHDA and CDR2 SQIVND (reference sequence). The CDR3 protein is CASRTLAGAADTQYF. The CDR3 DNA reads as TGTGCCAGTAGGACCCTAGCGGGAGCAGCAGATACGCAGTATTTT.

The chain has TRBV5-1 and TRBJ2-5; 10 positions agree with TRBD1. The germline CDR1 and CDR2 sequences are SGHRS and YFSETQ. The CDR3 runs to 15 residues. V lost 5 bases, J lost 4 bases, and 8 bases stayed unmatched. CDR3 in DNA: TGCGCCAGCAGTTTAAGACAGGGGGCTTTAGAGACCCAGTACTTC. It yields the protein CASSLRQGALETQYF.

The chain uses TRBV10-3 and TRBJ2-6; possibly TRBD1 for D (5 bases). The CDR3 consists of 15 residues. CDR1 and CDR2 from the germline V gene are ENHRY and SYGVKD. V was cut by 7 bases and J by 4 bases, with 14 bases left in between. CDR3 sequence reads: CAITGRVAGANVLTF. In DNA form, the CDR3 reads TGTGCCATCACTGGCAGGGTAGCCGGGGCCAACGTCCTGACTTTC.

This clone appeared a single time. The chain has TRBV28 and TRBJ2-7; TRBD2 is a possible D gene (5 bases). This CDR3 comprises 13 residues. Trimming shortened V by 6 bases and J by 5 bases, and 14 bases separated the two germline ends. Germline CDR1 reads MDHEN; CDR2 reads SYDVKM. The CDR3 here is CASRPGPGNEQYF. DNA for the CDR3: TGTGCCAGCAGACCGGGCCCCGGGAACGAGCAGTACTTC.

This chain links TRBV6-5 with TRBJ2-3; 7 nucleotides line up with TRBD2. The CDR3 runs to 15 residues. The junction had 6 bases not matched to a gene; V was cut back by 2 bases and J by 4 bases. Germline CDR1 reads MNHEY; CDR2 reads SVGAGI. The DNA for the CDR3 is TGTGCCAGCAGTTACCGGGCGGGAGTCCCAGATACGCAGTATTTT. Amino acids: CASSYRAGVPDTQYF.

V and J are TRBV28 and TRBJ2-2; D call uncertain. The CDR3 has 13 amino acids. Germline CDR1 MDHEN, CDR2 SYDVKM. Trimming removed 8 bases from V and 1 base from J, with 8 bases in between. The CDR3: CASLHRNTGELFF. In DNA, the CDR3 is TGTGCCAGCCTCCACAGGAACACCGGGGAGCTGTTTTTT.

The count of this clone is one. V and J are TRBV7-9 and TRBJ2-2; D is uncertain. The CDR3 has 13 residues. Trimming took 5 bases from V and 5 from J, leaving 9 bases between them. CDR1 is SEHNR and CDR2 is FQNEAQ in the germline V gene (reference sequence). The CDR3 loop reads CASSPLRTGELFF. The DNA for the CDR3 is TGTGCCAGCAGCCCCCTGCGTACCGGGGAGCTGTTTTTT.

The chain carries TRBV29-1 and TRBJ2-5; no firm D call. This CDR3 is built from 13 residues. Trimming left V 2 bases short and J 0 bases short, with 7 bases between. CDR1 and CDR2 (germline): SQVTM, ANQGSEA. The CDR3 spells CSVESAYQETQYF. In DNA, the CDR3 is TGCAGCGTTGAATCAGCGTACCAAGAGACCCAGTACTTC.

This chain joins TRBV19 and TRBJ1-4; 9 bases are a match to TRBD1. Unmatched junction bases numbered 6, after V lost 6 bases and J lost 4 bases. This CDR3 has 15 amino acids. The V gene's germline CDR1 is LNHDA and CDR2 SQIVND (reference sequence). The CDR3 loop reads CASRPGQGYNEKLFF. The CDR3 region has the DNA TGTGCCAGTAGGCCTGGACAGGGGTATAATGAAAAACTGTTTTTT.

For the CDR3, the DNA is TGCGCCAGCAGCCCAACCCTACCCGGGGCCAAAAACATTCAGTACTTC. It encodes CASSPTLPGAKNIQYF. This chain uses TRBV5-1 with TRBJ2-4; D not certain. Trimming took 4 bases from V and 1 from J, leaving 15 bases between them. This CDR3 is built from 16 residues. Per germline, CDR1 SGHRS and CDR2 YFSETQ.

This sequence joins TRBV15 and TRBJ2-7; D unresolved. V lost 0 bases to trimming and J lost 4 bases, with 7 bases between them. Germline-derived CDR1 and CDR2 are LNHNV and YYDKDF (reference sequence). The CDR3 contains 13 residues. CDR3 bases: TGTGCCACCAGCAGAGATCTTCCTTACGAGCAGTACTTC. It translates to CATSRDLPYEQYF.

This clone is a singleton in its sample. The J gene is TRBJ2-1, the V gene TRBV18; 8 nucleotides match TRBD1. Unmatched junction bases numbered 6, after V lost 3 bases and J lost 8 bases. The CDR3 is 14 amino acids. Germline V gene lookup returns CDR1 KGHSH and CDR2 LQKENI. CDR3: CASSPRTGLDEQFF. CDR3 sequence (DNA): TGTGCCAGCTCACCGCGGACAGGGTTGGATGAGCAGTTCTTC.

The V and J genes are TRBV28 and TRBJ2-3, with D maybe TRBD2 (6 bases). The germline CDR1 and CDR2 sequences are MDHEN and SYDVKM. This CDR3 region has 15 residues. The germline V and J ends were trimmed by 9 bases and 3 bases, with 19 bases remaining between them. This chain's CDR3 is CASIQAGQLTDTQYF. The CDR3 nucleotides read TGTGCCAGTATACAGGCGGGGCAGCTTACAGATACGCAGTATTTT.